The rows below give T cell receptor beta chains drawn from one sample of a study of shared clonotypes between healthy human individuals. Clones were read by immunoSEQ multiplex PCR, and TCRdb kept only the in-frame ones, dropping some. The sample records 600,000 to 700,000 clones, 55% to 85% being singletons. The sequencing input was memory CD4+ T cells sorted from blood. The receptors were gathered from a woman under 40 in good health. Each CDR3 is given with its conserved first and last residue. D genes are given only for firm matches. Clone size is stated in some rows and not others, as once, few, many or a class when expanded.

len: 17
j_gene: TRBJ2-1
d_gene: TRBD2
v_gene: TRBV5-4
abundance: few
CDR3aa: CASSVVTRRGVYNEQFF
CDR3nt: TGTGCCAGCAGCGTAGTGACGCGTCGGGGGGTCTACAATGAGCAGTTCTTC

len: 12
j_gene: TRBJ2-5
d_gene: TRBD2
v_gene: TRBV2
abundance: NA
CDR3aa: CAGRAGAETQYF
CDR3nt: TGTGCCGGCCGAGCGGGAGCAGAGACCCAGTACTTC

len: 12
j_gene: TRBJ1-1
d_gene: NA
v_gene: TRBV6-5
abundance: few
CDR3aa: CASGGPNTEAFF
CDR3nt: TGTGCCAGCGGAGGCCCGAACACTGAAGCTTTCTTT

len: 15
j_gene: TRBJ2-7
d_gene: NA
v_gene: TRBV7-7
abundance: few
CDR3aa: CASSAGGLGLGEQYF
CDR3nt: TGTGCCAGCAGCGCCGGGGGACTGGGCCTCGGCGAGCAGTACTTC

len: 15
j_gene: TRBJ2-3
d_gene: TRBD2
v_gene: TRBV6-1
abundance: NA
CDR3aa: CASSEGGLAADTQYF
CDR3nt: TGTGCCAGCAGTGAAGGTGGACTAGCGGCAGATACGCAGTATTTT

len: 15
j_gene: TRBJ1-4
d_gene: NA
v_gene: TRBV7-2
abundance: NA
CDR3aa: CASSITRGAGEKLFF
CDR3nt: TGTGCCAGCAGCATCACACGGGGGGCGGGTGAAAAACTGTTTTTT

len: 12
j_gene: TRBJ1-1
d_gene: NA
v_gene: TRBV28
abundance: once
CDR3aa: CASSLRGLKAFF
CDR3nt: TGTGCCAGCAGTCTCCGGGGCCTGAAAGCTTTCTTT

len: 16
j_gene: TRBJ2-5
d_gene: NA
v_gene: TRBV7-9
abundance: few
CDR3aa: CASSPVSGRGQETQYF
CDR3nt: TGTGCCAGCAGCCCCGTATCTGGCAGGGGACAAGAGACCCAGTACTTC

len: 15
j_gene: TRBJ2-2
d_gene: TRBD1
v_gene: TRBV5-1
abundance: NA
CDR3aa: CASSLGDRDAGELFF
CDR3nt: TGCGCCAGCAGCCTGGGGGACAGGGATGCCGGGGAGCTGTTTTTT

len: 16
j_gene: TRBJ1-2
d_gene: NA
v_gene: TRBV7-3
abundance: NA
CDR3aa: CASSPLNAAGLEGYTF
CDR3nt: TGTGCCAGCAGCCCGCTGAATGCGGCAGGGTTAGAGGGCTACACCTTC

len: 15
j_gene: TRBJ2-3
d_gene: NA
v_gene: TRBV7-2
abundance: NA
CDR3aa: CASSLVGGEADTQYF
CDR3nt: TGTGCCAGCAGCTTAGTTGGAGGGGAGGCAGATACGCAGTATTTT

len: 14
j_gene: TRBJ1-5
d_gene: NA
v_gene: TRBV25-1
abundance: NA
CDR3aa: CASSAWPDNQPQHF
CDR3nt: TGTGCCAGCAGTGCGTGGCCCGACAATCAGCCCCAGCATTTT

len: 14
j_gene: TRBJ2-2
d_gene: NA
v_gene: TRBV19
abundance: few
CDR3aa: CASSINRATGELFF
CDR3nt: TGTGCCAGTAGTATCAACAGGGCCACCGGGGAGCTGTTTTTT

len: 16
j_gene: TRBJ1-2
d_gene: TRBD1
v_gene: TRBV28
abundance: NA
CDR3aa: CASNPQGAPQNYGYTF
CDR3nt: TGTGCCAGTAATCCCCAGGGGGCGCCTCAGAACTATGGCTACACCTTC

len: 18
j_gene: TRBJ2-2
d_gene: NA
v_gene: TRBV11-2
abundance: NA
CDR3aa: CASSFGRVVTLDTGELFF
CDR3nt: TGTGCCAGCAGCTTCGGCAGGGTGGTTACTCTGGACACCGGGGAGCTGTTTTTT

len: 11
j_gene: TRBJ2-1
d_gene: NA
v_gene: TRBV20-1
abundance: NA
CDR3aa: CSASPRHEQFF
CDR3nt: TGCAGTGCTAGCCCCAGGCATGAGCAGTTCTTC

len: 16
j_gene: TRBJ2-5
d_gene: TRBD1
v_gene: TRBV29-1
abundance: NA
CDR3aa: CSVVISGTGAGETQYF
CDR3nt: TGCAGCGTCGTAATCTCTGGGACAGGGGCCGGAGAGACCCAGTACTTC

len: 15
j_gene: TRBJ2-1
d_gene: TRBD2
v_gene: TRBV28
abundance: NA
CDR3aa: CASSRGTSAGNEQFF
CDR3nt: TGTGCCAGCAGTCGCGGGACTAGCGCGGGCAATGAGCAGTTCTTC

len: 14
j_gene: TRBJ2-1
d_gene: TRBD2
v_gene: TRBV6-4
abundance: NA
CDR3aa: CASTRLAGGSEQFF
CDR3nt: TGTGCCAGCACTCGACTAGCGGGAGGCAGTGAGCAGTTCTTC

len: 15
j_gene: TRBJ2-1
d_gene: NA
v_gene: TRBV6-5
abundance: many
CDR3aa: CASSPPGRSYNEQFF
CDR3nt: TGTGCCAGCAGCCCCCCAGGGAGGTCCTACAATGAGCAGTTCTTC

len: 16
j_gene: TRBJ2-5
d_gene: NA
v_gene: TRBV6-6
abundance: once
CDR3aa: CASGAYLGGATGTQYF
CDR3nt: TGTGCCAGCGGAGCCTATCTCGGGGGCGCAACTGGGACCCAGTACTTC

len: 16
j_gene: TRBJ2-5
d_gene: TRBD2
v_gene: TRBV28
abundance: NA
CDR3aa: CASSEVPGLAGETQYF
CDR3nt: TGTGCCAGCTCGGAAGTACCGGGACTAGCAGGGGAGACCCAGTACTTC

len: 14
j_gene: TRBJ2-3
d_gene: NA
v_gene: TRBV1
abundance: NA
CDR3aa: CTSSRDGRTDTQYF
CDR3nt: TGCACCAGCAGCCGGGACGGGAGGACAGATACGCAGTATTTT

len: 16
j_gene: TRBJ1-2
d_gene: TRBD1
v_gene: TRBV11-2
abundance: few
CDR3aa: CASSRGSGGATYGYTF
CDR3nt: TGTGCCAGCAGCCGCGGGTCAGGGGGCGCAACCTATGGCTACACCTTC

len: 15
j_gene: TRBJ1-1
d_gene: NA
v_gene: TRBV18
abundance: NA
CDR3aa: CASSRTPPGNTEAFF
CDR3nt: TGTGCCAGCTCACGAACACCCCCAGGGAACACTGAAGCTTTCTTT

len: 14
j_gene: TRBJ2-5
d_gene: TRBD1
v_gene: TRBV5-6
abundance: few
CDR3aa: CASSWGQGQETQYF
CDR3nt: TGTGCCAGCAGCTGGGGACAGGGCCAAGAGACCCAGTACTTC

len: 13
j_gene: TRBJ2-5
d_gene: NA
v_gene: TRBV7-2
abundance: NA
CDR3aa: CASSARRTETQYF
CDR3nt: TGTGCCAGCAGCGCCCGAAGGACAGAGACCCAGTACTTC

len: 15
j_gene: TRBJ1-3
d_gene: NA
v_gene: TRBV4-1
abundance: NA
CDR3aa: CASSQGGGPGNTIYF
CDR3nt: TGCGCCAGCAGCCAAGGGGGGGGCCCTGGAAACACCATATATTTT

len: 13
j_gene: TRBJ1-1
d_gene: NA
v_gene: TRBV6-5
abundance: NA
CDR3aa: CASSTPGGTEAFF
CDR3nt: TGTGCCAGCAGCACGCCGGGGGGCACTGAAGCTTTCTTT

len: 13
j_gene: TRBJ1-3
d_gene: NA
v_gene: TRBV19
abundance: NA
CDR3aa: CASWGANGNTIYF
CDR3nt: TGTGCCAGTTGGGGAGCGAATGGAAACACCATATATTTT

len: 14
j_gene: TRBJ2-3
d_gene: NA
v_gene: TRBV10-1
abundance: once
CDR3aa: CASSAIPEGLTQYF
CDR3nt: TGCGCCAGCAGTGCCATACCCGAGGGGCTTACGCAGTATTTT

len: 12
j_gene: TRBJ1-2
d_gene: NA
v_gene: TRBV6-5
abundance: NA
CDR3aa: CASSRLPYGYTF
CDR3nt: TGTGCCAGCAGTCGCCTACCCTATGGCTACACCTTC

len: 14
j_gene: TRBJ2-7
d_gene: NA
v_gene: TRBV9
abundance: few
CDR3aa: CASSANPHSDEQYF
CDR3nt: TGTGCCAGCAGCGCCAACCCTCATTCGGATGAGCAGTACTTC

len: 20
j_gene: TRBJ2-1
d_gene: TRBD2
v_gene: TRBV29-1
abundance: NA
CDR3aa: CSVEDNGGRAQHVSYNEQFF
CDR3nt: TGCAGCGTTGAAGATAATGGCGGGAGGGCCCAACATGTCTCCTACAATGAGCAGTTCTTC

len: 14
j_gene: TRBJ1-1
d_gene: NA
v_gene: TRBV28
abundance: once
CDR3aa: CASTRGGGYTEAFF
CDR3nt: TGTGCCAGCACCCGAGGGGGTGGGTACACTGAAGCTTTCTTT

len: 12
j_gene: TRBJ1-1
d_gene: NA
v_gene: TRBV6-1
abundance: NA
CDR3aa: CASNPPNTEAFF
CDR3nt: TGTGCCAGCAATCCCCCGAACACTGAAGCTTTCTTT

len: 14
j_gene: TRBJ1-1
d_gene: NA
v_gene: TRBV2
abundance: NA
CDR3aa: CASSERLGETEAFF
CDR3nt: TGTGCCAGCAGTGAAAGGCTGGGAGAGACTGAAGCTTTCTTT

len: 16
j_gene: TRBJ2-2
d_gene: TRBD1
v_gene: TRBV29-1
abundance: NA
CDR3aa: CSVEDLGTVNTGELFF
CDR3nt: TGCAGCGTTGAAGATCTTGGGACAGTTAACACCGGGGAGCTGTTTTTT

len: 18
j_gene: TRBJ2-2
d_gene: TRBD2
v_gene: TRBV7-6
abundance: NA
CDR3aa: CASSIHDPGLAGGGELFF
CDR3nt: TGTGCCAGCAGCATCCACGATCCGGGACTAGCGGGAGGCGGGGAGCTGTTTTTT

len: 15
j_gene: TRBJ1-5
d_gene: NA
v_gene: TRBV30
abundance: NA
CDR3aa: CAWNRDSGSNQPQHF
CDR3nt: TGTGCCTGGAATCGGGATTCAGGGAGCAATCAGCCCCAGCATTTT

len: 15
j_gene: TRBJ2-3
d_gene: TRBD2
v_gene: TRBV15
abundance: NA
CDR3aa: CATSRGGTITDTQYF
CDR3nt: TGTGCCACCAGCAGAGGGGGGACTATTACAGATACGCAGTATTTT

len: 15
j_gene: TRBJ1-3
d_gene: NA
v_gene: TRBV25-1
abundance: NA
CDR3aa: CASSEQGSSGNTIYF
CDR3nt: TGTGCCAGCAGTGAACAGGGAAGCTCTGGAAACACCATATATTTT

len: 15
j_gene: TRBJ1-1
d_gene: NA
v_gene: TRBV6-5
abundance: few
CDR3aa: CASSYSRRVNTEAFF
CDR3nt: TGTGCCAGCAGTTACTCTCGGCGGGTGAACACTGAAGCTTTCTTT

len: 14
j_gene: TRBJ2-1
d_gene: TRBD2
v_gene: TRBV11-2
abundance: NA
CDR3aa: CASGLAGGNNEQFF
CDR3nt: TGTGCCAGCGGTCTAGCGGGAGGTAACAATGAGCAGTTCTTC

len: 15
j_gene: TRBJ2-1
d_gene: NA
v_gene: TRBV21-1
abundance: NA
CDR3aa: CASSKDTSGRIWEFF
CDR3nt: TGTGCCAGCAGCAAAGATACTAGCGGGAGGATCTGGGAGTTCTTC

len: 16
j_gene: TRBJ1-4
d_gene: TRBD1
v_gene: TRBV15
abundance: NA
CDR3aa: CATSRSLGTESEKLFF
CDR3nt: TGTGCCACCAGCAGATCCCTCGGGACAGAGAGTGAAAAACTGTTTTTT

len: 14
j_gene: TRBJ2-5
d_gene: NA
v_gene: TRBV5-1
abundance: NA
CDR3aa: CASSRTDGQETQYF
CDR3nt: TGCGCCAGCAGCCGTACGGACGGGCAAGAGACCCAGTACTTC

len: 16
j_gene: TRBJ1-2
d_gene: NA
v_gene: TRBV25-1
abundance: few
CDR3aa: CASSTMGGRDNYGYTF
CDR3nt: TGTGCCAGCAGCACAATGGGGGGGAGAGATAACTATGGCTACACCTTC

len: 14
j_gene: TRBJ2-7
d_gene: NA
v_gene: TRBV28
abundance: NA
CDR3aa: CASSSGQPPNEQYF
CDR3nt: TGTGCCAGCAGCTCCGGACAGCCTCCTAACGAGCAGTACTTC

len: 14
j_gene: TRBJ1-4
d_gene: TRBD1
v_gene: TRBV18
abundance: NA
CDR3aa: CASSQGAIPEKLFF
CDR3nt: TGTGCCAGCTCGCAGGGGGCTATCCCTGAAAAACTGTTTTTT

len: 15
j_gene: TRBJ1-1
d_gene: NA
v_gene: TRBV6-1
abundance: NA
CDR3aa: CASSEDRAGNTEAFF
CDR3nt: TGTGCCAGCAGTGAAGACAGGGCAGGAAACACTGAAGCTTTCTTT

len: 16
j_gene: TRBJ2-3
d_gene: TRBD2
v_gene: TRBV9
abundance: many
CDR3aa: CASSLTSGSRTDTQYF
CDR3nt: TGTGCCAGCAGCCTCACCAGCGGGAGTCGGACAGATACGCAGTATTTT

len: 14
j_gene: TRBJ1-2
d_gene: TRBD1
v_gene: TRBV5-6
abundance: NA
CDR3aa: CASSFAWTGDGYTF
CDR3nt: TGTGCCAGCAGCTTCGCATGGACAGGGGATGGCTACACCTTC

len: 12
j_gene: TRBJ2-7
d_gene: TRBD1
v_gene: TRBV7-2
abundance: NA
CDR3aa: CASREGGSEQYF
CDR3nt: TGTGCCAGCAGAGAAGGGGGCTCAGAGCAGTACTTC